The 9 T cell receptor beta chains listed next were all sequenced from one sample in a study of identical twins' blood T cells. One entry per CDR3 protein, called by TCRdb with MiXCR from the 5' RACE reads. The sample shows fewer than 450,000 distinct CDR3 sequences, roughly 28% of them seen only once. Sample: PBMCs. The receptors here all came from a woman aged 18-50 years in good health.

J is TRBJ2-1 and V is TRBV5-6; 12 nucleotides match TRBD2. The J segment lost 10 bases and the V segment lost 2 bases, leaving 10 bases of the junction unmatched. Germline CDR1 is SGHDT and CDR2 is YYEEEE. The CDR3 runs 16 residues. The CDR3 nucleotides read TGTGCCAGCAGCTTCTACGGACTAGCGGGAACTAGAGAGCAGTTCTTC. The encoded protein is CASSFYGLAGTREQFF.

With regard to this clonotype: No DNA is shown, since the ends of the CDR3 on it are uncertain; the CDR3 is the one TCRdb lists. The chain carries TRBV12-3 or TRBV12-4 and TRBJ1-2; TRBD1 is the table's D call and was not checked against the DNA. The CDR3 is made up of 13 amino acids, end residues included. The CDR3 region is CASSVGQGASRDF.

V usage is TRBV9 and J usage is TRBJ1-1, with TRBD1 matching over 7 bases. The CDR3 loop spans 13 amino acids. V lost 2 bases and J lost 9; bases outside the gene matches: 7. Per the germline V gene, CDR1 is SGDLS and CDR2 is YYNGEE. The CDR3 DNA reads TGTGCCAGCAGCGTTGAGACAGGGCGAAAAGCTTTCTTT. This codes for CASSVETGRKAFF. Full variable domain (remainder filled in from reference TRBV9 and TRBJ1-1): DSGVTQTPKHLITATGQRVTLRCSPRSGDLSVYWYQQSLDQGLQFLIQYYNGEERAKGNILERFSAQQFPDLHSELNLSSLELGDSALYFCASSVETGRKAFFGQGTRLTVV.

The chain couples TRBV2 to TRBJ1-3; TRBD1 might be the D (5 bases). Germline CDR1 SNHLY, CDR2 FYNNEI. The CDR3 has 14 residues. Trimming stripped 11 bases from V and 1 base from J, with 15 bases between. CDR3 sequence: CAAAGESSGNTIYF. CDR3 DNA: TGTGCCGCGGCGGGGGAAAGTTCTGGAAACACCATATATTTT.

V and J are TRBV4-1 and TRBJ2-7, with D possibly TRBD1 on 6 matching bases. This CDR3 is built from 15 residues. Trimming removed 0 bases at V and 5 bases at J, with 14 bases between. Germline lookup yields CDR1 MGHRA and CDR2 YSYEKL. The CDR3 nucleotides read TGCGCCAGCAGCCAAGAGGACAGACCTTGGGACGAGCAGTACTTC. This encodes CASSQEDRPWDEQYF.

The CDR3 loop is CSARDYVFGDPNQPQHF. The CDR3, as DNA: TGCAGTGCTAGAGATTATGTTTTCGGGGACCCCAATCAGCCCCAGCATTTT. The chain recombines TRBV20-1 with TRBJ1-5; a weak D match, TRBD1 (5 bases). This CDR3 spans 17 amino acids. The V gene lost 0 bases and the J gene lost 3 bases, with 18 bases spanning the gap. Germline V gives CDR1 DFQATT, CDR2 SNEGSKA (reference sequence).

The V call is TRBV4-1, the J call TRBJ2-3; no firm D call. CDR3 length: 15 amino acids. Between the trimmed V and J ends, which lost 5 bases and 1 base, there was a span of 13 bases. Germline V gene lookup returns CDR1 MGHRA and CDR2 YSYEKL. The CDR3 is CASSAGQARTDTQYF. The CDR3 DNA is TGCGCCAGCAGCGCCGGCCAGGCACGCACAGATACGCAGTATTTT.

This clonotype has a count of ten or more. The chain is built from TRBV3-1 and TRBJ1-2; D gene unclear. Germline values: CDR1 LGHDT, CDR2 YNNKEL (reference sequence). The CDR3 extends over 14 amino acids. V lost 5 bases and J 4 bases, leaving 14 bases between the germline ends. The CDR3 nucleotides are TGTGCCAGCAGCGCTACGGACTTGAGCTATGGCTACACCTTC. This codes for CASSATDLSYGYTF.

The rearrangement uses TRBV11-2 and TRBJ2-1; D is perhaps TRBD1 or TRBD2 (5 bases each). With 6 bases removed from V and 10 bases from J, the gap between germline ends came to 22 bases. CDR1 is SGHAT, CDR2 FQNNGV, per germline. The CDR3 covers 15 residues. This chain's CDR3 is CASSNRDRVSREQFF. In nucleotides, the CDR3 is TGTGCCAGCAGTAACCGGGACCGAGTCTCGAGAGAGCAGTTCTTC.